This TCR beta chain is drawn from a study of CD8 T cells in Susac syndrome. The RNA, 0.5 to 1 ug, was put through reverse transcription using random hexamers. By means of immunoSEQ multiplex PCR, TCR beta CDR3 spanning 54 Vbeta and 13 Jbeta underwent amplification. TCRdb independently ran MiXCR on the immunoSEQ multiplex PCR reads; one entry per CDR3 protein. Of around 80,000 distinct CDR3 sequences listed, about 93% were seen once; the top ten hold about 0.28%. V lost 0 bases to trimming and J lost 3 bases, with 9 bases between them. The V gene's germline CDR1 is SGHRS and CDR2 YFSETQ. The CDR3 is made up of 15 amino acids.

Sequencing was done on a sample of CD8+ T cells from PBMCs. This chain links TRBV5-1 with TRBJ1-4, with D possibly matching TRBD1 (6 bases). The sequence was collected from a human donor in good health. In DNA form, the CDR3 reads TGCGCCAGCAGCTTGGACAGGGTCCCTAATGAAAAACTGTTTTTT. This encodes CASSLDRVPNEKLFF. Full variable domain (missing parts from reference TRBV5-1 and TRBJ1-4): KAGVTQTPRYLIKTRGQQVTLSCSPISGHRSVSWYQQTPGQGLQFLFEYFSETQRNKGNFPGRFSGRQFSNSRSEMNVSTLELGDSALYLCASSLDRVPNEKLFFGSGTQLSVL.